Listed below are T cell receptor beta chains from one sample, sequenced in a study of T cell repertoires in cytomegalovirus infection. What these receptors recognize is not known. TCRdb reanalysed the reads using MiXCR and keeps one entry per CDR3 protein. The repertoire includes about a million distinct CDR3 sequences, approximately 31% of them detected once, and around an eighth sits in the top ten. Sequenced here: cultured CD8+ T cells from PBMCs, sampled from culture after CMV antigen stimulation. These receptors were obtained from a human donor in good health (CMV status not recorded). Some clones in this sample may be carry-over from other donors' samples. CDR3s include the opening cysteine and the closing phenylalanine or tryptophan. D genes are given only for firm matches. The listing skips clone size in some rows; elsewhere it reads once, few, many or a size class.

clone_size j_call v_call d_call cdr3_nt cdr3_aa
many TRBJ2-3 TRBV4-1 TRBD2 TGCGCCAGCAGCCTCCTCGTTCGGGGGGGATTAACCAGCACGCAGTATTTT CASSLLVRGGLTSTQYF
many TRBJ2-7 TRBV7-6 TRBD1 TGTGCCAGCAGCCCCAGGACAGGAAGCTCCTACGAGCAGTACTTC CASSPRTGSSYEQYF
few TRBJ2-4 TRBV6-7 NA TGTGCCAGCAGTTACCGGCAAAGACAGGGACTAGCCAAAAACATTCAGTACTTC CASSYRQRQGLAKNIQYF
NA TRBJ2-1 TRBV29-1 TRBD2 TGCAGCGTGGAGTCTAGCGGGGGGCTATCCAGCTCCTACAATGAGCAGTTCTTC CSVESSGGLSSSYNEQFF
NA TRBJ2-1 TRBV28 NA TGTGCCAGCAGTTTGGTTCAGGTCTACAATGAGCAGTTCTTC CASSLVQVYNEQFF
few TRBJ1-5 TRBV19 NA TGTGCCAGTAGTATAGTACCCCAGGGGCCGAAGGGCAATCAGCCCCAGCATTTT CASSIVPQGPKGNQPQHF
NA TRBJ2-1 TRBV6-6 NA TGTGCCAGCAGTTACCCCCCCGCGAGCGAGCAGTTCTTC CASSYPPASEQFF
few TRBJ1-2 TRBV7-9 TRBD1 TGTGCCAGCAGCTTAGACAGGGGCGCGTTGTATGGCTACACCTTC CASSLDRGALYGYTF
many TRBJ2-2 TRBV7-8 NA TGTGCCAGCAGCTTCCCGCGGTCGGGGGGCAGTACCGGGGAGCTGTTTTTT CASSFPRSGGSTGELFF
few TRBJ2-2 TRBV20-1 NA TGCAGTGCCGAGGACTTCTCTAACACCGGGGAGCTGTTTTTT CSAEDFSNTGELFF
once TRBJ1-1 TRBV12-3/TRBV12-4 NA TGTGCCAGCAGTTTCCCGACCTTGGTGACTCAAGGGGCTTTCTTT CASSFPTLVTQGAFF
few TRBJ2-1 TRBV6-2/TRBV6-3 NA TGTGCCAGCAGTTTGTCCCCCAGGTACAATGAGCAGTTCTTC CASSLSPRYNEQFF
many TRBJ2-1 TRBV6-2/TRBV6-3 TRBD2 TGTGCCAGCAGCCCCCTAGCGGGGGGGCCCTACAATGAGCAGTTCTTC CASSPLAGGPYNEQFF
NA TRBJ2-2 TRBV7-4 NA TGTGCCAGCAGCTCGTTTAGCCGACGGTACACCGGGGAGCTGTTTTTT CASSSFSRRYTGELFF
once TRBJ1-1 TRBV3-1 NA TGTGCCAGCAGCCAAGAGACAGACATGAACACTGAAGCTTTCTTT CASSQETDMNTEAFF
once TRBJ1-6 TRBV7-6 NA TGTGCCAGCAGACGAGACGGGTACAATTCACCCCTCCACTTT CASRRDGYNSPLHF
NA TRBJ1-3 TRBV7-9 TRBD1 TGTGCCAGCAGCCTCGGGGACAGTCTCCGATATTTT CASSLGDSLRYF
many TRBJ1-1 TRBV7-8 TRBD1 TGTGCCAGCAGCTTTTTTTGGACAGGGCAAGAAGCTTTCTTT CASSFFWTGQEAFF
NA TRBJ2-1 TRBV5-5 TRBD1 TGTGCCAGCAGCTTGCGACAGGGGGCGGCTATCAATGAGCAGTTCTTC CASSLRQGAAINEQFF
NA TRBJ1-6 TRBV19 NA TGTGCCAGTACCCCCAGGGGTGGTTCACCCCTCCACTTT CASTPRGGSPLHF
many TRBJ1-2 TRBV6-5 NA TGTGCCAGCAGTTACACCCTAGGCAGCAACTATGGCTACACCTTC CASSYTLGSNYGYTF
NA TRBJ1-3 TRBV4-1 NA TGCGCCAGCAGCCCAGGTCCGGGGCCCGGAAACACCATATATTTT CASSPGPGPGNTIYF
few TRBJ1-3 TRBV20-1 NA TGCAGTGCTAGAGATGTAAGAGCGGCGGACGGTTCTGGAAACACCATATATTTT CSARDVRAADGSGNTIYF
many TRBJ2-1 TRBV7-9 NA TGTGCCAGCAGCTTAGCGGGTGGACAGAACTCCTACAATGAGCAGTTCTTC CASSLAGGQNSYNEQFF
few TRBJ2-1 TRBV7-6 TRBD2 TGTGCCAGCAGCTTAGCAGGCGGGGGGCATGAGCAGTTCTTC CASSLAGGGHEQFF
few TRBJ2-1 TRBV7-7 NA TGTGCTAGCAGCCCCGGAGGGGTAGTAACCCTCTACAATGAGCAGTTCTTC CASSPGGVVTLYNEQFF
many TRBJ2-5 TRBV7-6 NA TGTGCCAGCAGCTTAGGGGGAGGACAGTTCGAGACCCAGTACTTC CASSLGGGQFETQYF
NA TRBJ1-4 TRBV5-5 NA TGTGCCAGCAGCCCCCGTGATGAGAAACTGTTTTTT CASSPRDEKLFF
few TRBJ2-7 TRBV9 TRBD2 TGTGCCAGCAGCGTAGATCCGGGACTAAGCTACGAGCAGTACTTC CASSVDPGLSYEQYF
NA TRBJ1-2 TRBV6-6 NA TGTGCCAGCAGCCTAGACAACCGGCATGGCTACACCTTC CASSLDNRHGYTF
NA TRBJ1-1 TRBV4-1 TRBD1 TGCGCCAGCAGCCAGGGCCGGGACAGGGCCACTGAAGCTTTCTTT CASSQGRDRATEAFF
NA TRBJ2-1 TRBV27 NA TGTGCCAGCAGTTTATCGAGGTACGCCTTCTACCAAAATGAGCAGTTCTTC CASSLSRYAFYQNEQFF
many TRBJ1-5 TRBV19 NA TGTGCCAGTAGACTCACCTATAGCAATCAGCCCCAGCATTTT CASRLTYSNQPQHF
NA TRBJ1-2 TRBV4-2 NA TGTGCCAGCAGCGATCAGGGATATCCCTATGGCTACACCTTC CASSDQGYPYGYTF
NA TRBJ1-1 TRBV2 NA TGTGCCAGCAGTGAAGAGGGGGGGCTGAACACTGAAGCTTTCTTT CASSEEGGLNTEAFF
many TRBJ1-4 TRBV7-2 NA TGTGCCAGCAGCCCGGGACCCTATACTAATGAAAAACTGTTTTTT CASSPGPYTNEKLFF
many TRBJ1-4 TRBV6-1 NA TGTGCCAGCAGTGAAAGGACTAGGAGTGCAACTAATGAAAAACTGTTTTTT CASSERTRSATNEKLFF
few TRBJ2-1 TRBV24-1 NA TGTGCCACCAGTGATTTGGATGACAATGAGCAGTTCTTC CATSDLDDNEQFF
few TRBJ1-5 TRBV6-2/TRBV6-3 NA TGTGCCAGCACGGGGATGTACGGCTTTAGCAATCAGCCCCAGCATTTT CASTGMYGFSNQPQHF
few TRBJ2-1 TRBV28 NA TGTGCCAGCAGTTACAGCCAAAACAATGAGCAGTTCTTC CASSYSQNNEQFF
NA TRBJ1-1 TRBV28 TRBD1 TGTGCCAGCAGTAGATGGACAGGAACCACTGAAGCTTTCTTT CASSRWTGTTEAFF
NA TRBJ1-4 TRBV27 NA TGTGCCAGCAAACCTGGGGGGACATCAACTAATGAAAAACTGTTTTTT CASKPGGTSTNEKLFF
many TRBJ2-1 TRBV7-2 NA TGTGCCAGCAGCTACCAGGGAAATGAGCAGTTCTTC CASSYQGNEQFF
NA TRBJ1-1 TRBV19 NA TGTGCCACCGACCCCATTGCGGGGGGGCGAAAAACTGAAGCTTTCTTT CATDPIAGGRKTEAFF
many TRBJ1-1 TRBV12-3/TRBV12-4 NA TGTGCCAGCAGTTTTCACCCGTCCGGGAATACGAACACTGAAGCTTTCTTT CASSFHPSGNTNTEAFF
NA TRBJ1-1 TRBV7-6 NA TGTGCCAGCAGCTTAAGTACGGCGCGTGCTGAAGCTTTCTTT CASSLSTARAEAFF
NA TRBJ2-2 TRBV28 NA TGTGCCAGCAGTTTAGTACAGGGTACCGGGGAGCTGTTTTTT CASSLVQGTGELFF
few TRBJ1-2 TRBV19 NA TGTGCCAGTAACCCGTCGGCAGCCTCTAACTATGGCTACACCTTC CASNPSAASNYGYTF
few TRBJ2-2 TRBV4-3 TRBD2 TGCGCCAGCAGCCAGGGGGGGGGAGGGATTGGCGGGGAGCTGTTTTTT CASSQGGGGIGGELFF
few TRBJ1-1 TRBV27 NA TGTGCCAGCAGCCTCCGGATGGGGAACACTGAAGCTTTCTTT CASSLRMGNTEAFF
NA TRBJ2-1 TRBV7-8 TRBD2 TGTGCCAGCAGCTTAAAGTTGGGCGGGGGGGCCTACAATGAGCAGTTCTTC CASSLKLGGGAYNEQFF
few TRBJ1-1 TRBV6-6 NA TGTGCCAGCAGCCTGGGGGGGGGATCTGAAGCTTTCTTT CASSLGGGSEAFF